This entry describes one TCR beta chain. Data came from immunoSEQ multiplex PCR; TCRdb stores just in-frame clones and leaves some out. The table includes around 68,000 clones, more than 80% detected once. This CDR3 contains 15 residues. Germline CDR1 SGHTA, CDR2 FQGTGA. Trimming left V 5 bases short and J 5 bases short, with 16 bases between. These data come from a study of PD-L1 blockade in urothelial cancer. Study-level background: Of 28 to 35 patients, fewer than 27 were males with bladder-origin urothelial cancer. At 3 weeks (second dose) and 6 weeks after starting treatment, blood was analyzed. T cell content in blood samples showed a median of about 150,000.

The time point was: pretreatment peripheral blood. The TCR sequence derives from a man in his 70s with urothelial cancer. V and J are TRBV7-3 and TRBJ2-1, with D perhaps matching TRBD2 (6 bases). The material was PBMCs, obtained around atezolizumab (anti-PD-L1) treatment. For the CDR3, the DNA is TGTGCCAGCAGCCCCACTGGAGGGACCCACAATGAGCAGTTCTTC. This translates into CASSPTGGTHNEQFF.